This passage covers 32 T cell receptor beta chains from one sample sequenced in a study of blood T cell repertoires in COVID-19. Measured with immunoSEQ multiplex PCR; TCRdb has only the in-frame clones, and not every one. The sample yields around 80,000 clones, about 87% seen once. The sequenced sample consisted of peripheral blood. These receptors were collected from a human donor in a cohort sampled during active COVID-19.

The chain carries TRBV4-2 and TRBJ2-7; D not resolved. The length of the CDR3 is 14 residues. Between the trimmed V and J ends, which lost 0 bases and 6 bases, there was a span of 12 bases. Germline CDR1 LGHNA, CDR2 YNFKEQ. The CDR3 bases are TGTGCCAGCAGCCAAGATAGGCAGGCCCTCGAGCAGTACTTC. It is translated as CASSQDRQALEQYF.

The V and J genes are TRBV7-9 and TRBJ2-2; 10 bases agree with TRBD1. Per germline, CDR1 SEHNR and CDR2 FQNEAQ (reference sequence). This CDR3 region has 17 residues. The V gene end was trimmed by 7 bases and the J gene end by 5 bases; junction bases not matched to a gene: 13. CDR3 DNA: TGTGCCAGCAAACTCTGGACCGGGACAGGGGTAACCGGGGAGCTGTTTTTT. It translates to CASKLWTGTGVTGELFF.

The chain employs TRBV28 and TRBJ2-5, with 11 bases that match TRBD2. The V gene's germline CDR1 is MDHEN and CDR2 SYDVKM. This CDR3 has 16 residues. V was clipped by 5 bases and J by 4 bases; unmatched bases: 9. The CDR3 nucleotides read TGTGCCAGCAGTCTTCCGACTAGCGGGATGATAGAGACCCAGTACTTC. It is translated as CASSLPTSGMIETQYF.

The CDR3 DNA sequence: TGTGCCAGCAGCTTACGGGCGGGGGAGGGAAACACTGAAGCTTTCTTT. Protein sequence: CASSLRAGEGNTEAFF. V gene TRBV7-3 combines with J gene TRBJ1-1, with TRBD1 as a possible D gene (5 bases). From germline, CDR1 is SGHTA and CDR2 FQGTGA. The ends were cut back, 2 bases at V and 2 bases at J, with 15 bases in the middle. This CDR3 has 16 residues. Filled out from reference TRBV7-3 and TRBJ1-1, the complete variable domain reads GAGVSQTPSNKVTEKGKYVELRCDPISGHTALYWYRQSLGQGPEFLIYFQGTGAADDSGLPNDRFFAVRPEGSVSTLKIQRTERGDSAVYLCASSLRAGEGNTEAFFGQGTRLTVV.

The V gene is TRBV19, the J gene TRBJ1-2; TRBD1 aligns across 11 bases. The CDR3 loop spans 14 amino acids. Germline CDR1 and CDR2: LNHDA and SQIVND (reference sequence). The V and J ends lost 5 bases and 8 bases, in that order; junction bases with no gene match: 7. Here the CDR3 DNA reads TGTGCCAGTAGTCCAGGACAGGGGGCTGTAGGCTACACCTTC. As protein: CASSPGQGAVGYTF.

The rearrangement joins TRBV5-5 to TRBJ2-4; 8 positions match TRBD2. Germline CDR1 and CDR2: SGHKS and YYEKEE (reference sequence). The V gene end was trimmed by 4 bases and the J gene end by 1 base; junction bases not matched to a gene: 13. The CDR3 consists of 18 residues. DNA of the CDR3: TGTGCCAGCAGCAACACCAGGGTAGGCGGGGGGGCCAAAAACATTCAGTACTTC. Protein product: CASSNTRVGGGAKNIQYF.

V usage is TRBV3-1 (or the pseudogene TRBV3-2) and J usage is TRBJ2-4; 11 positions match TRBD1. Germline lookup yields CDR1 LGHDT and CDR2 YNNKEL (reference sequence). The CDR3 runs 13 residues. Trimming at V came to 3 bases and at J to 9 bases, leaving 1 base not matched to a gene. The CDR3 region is CASSQGQGGIQYF. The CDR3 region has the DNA TGTGCCAGCAGCCAGGGACAGGGGGGCATTCAGTACTTC.

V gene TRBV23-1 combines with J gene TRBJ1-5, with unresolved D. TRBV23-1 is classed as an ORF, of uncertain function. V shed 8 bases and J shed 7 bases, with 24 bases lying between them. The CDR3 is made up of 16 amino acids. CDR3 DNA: TGCGCCAGCGCCCGATCCCGGACGGATCGGGGACAGCCCCAGCATTTT. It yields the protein CASARSRTDRGQPQHF.

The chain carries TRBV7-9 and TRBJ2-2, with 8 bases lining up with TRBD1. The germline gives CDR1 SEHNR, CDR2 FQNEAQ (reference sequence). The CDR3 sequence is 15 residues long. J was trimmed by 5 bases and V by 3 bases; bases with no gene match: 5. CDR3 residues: CASSFVTGGTGELFF. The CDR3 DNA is TGTGCCAGCAGCTTTGTTACAGGGGGAACCGGGGAGCTGTTTTTT.

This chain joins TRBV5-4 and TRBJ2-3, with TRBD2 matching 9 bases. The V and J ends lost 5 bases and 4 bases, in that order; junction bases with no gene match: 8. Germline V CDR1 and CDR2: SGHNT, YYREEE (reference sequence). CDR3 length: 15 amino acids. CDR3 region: CASRIAGVMSDTQYF. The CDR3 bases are TGTGCCAGCAGGATAGCGGGGGTGATGTCAGATACGCAGTATTTT.

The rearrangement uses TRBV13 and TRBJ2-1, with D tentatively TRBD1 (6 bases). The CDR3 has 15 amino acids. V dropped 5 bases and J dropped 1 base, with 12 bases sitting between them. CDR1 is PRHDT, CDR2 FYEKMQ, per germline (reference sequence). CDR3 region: CASSITGISYNEQFF. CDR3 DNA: TGTGCCAGCAGCATTACAGGGATTTCCTACAATGAGCAGTTCTTC.

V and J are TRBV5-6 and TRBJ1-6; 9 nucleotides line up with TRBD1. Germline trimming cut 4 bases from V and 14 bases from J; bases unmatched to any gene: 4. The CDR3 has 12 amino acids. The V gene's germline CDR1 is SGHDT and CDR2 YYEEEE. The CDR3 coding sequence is TGTGCCAGCAGCGTAACAGGGGGCACCCTCCACTTT. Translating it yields CASSVTGGTLHF.

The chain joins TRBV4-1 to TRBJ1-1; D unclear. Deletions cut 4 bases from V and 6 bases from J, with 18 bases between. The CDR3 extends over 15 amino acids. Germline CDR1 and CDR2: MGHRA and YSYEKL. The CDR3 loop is CASSRRHELAAEAFF. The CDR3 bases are TGCGCCAGCAGCCGAAGACACGAGCTAGCGGCTGAAGCTTTCTTT.

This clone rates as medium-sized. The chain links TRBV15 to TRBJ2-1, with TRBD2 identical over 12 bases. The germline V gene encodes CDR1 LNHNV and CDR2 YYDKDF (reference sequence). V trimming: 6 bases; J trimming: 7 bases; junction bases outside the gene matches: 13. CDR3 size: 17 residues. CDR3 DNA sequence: TGTGCCACCAGATTTGACCTAGCGGGAGGGCCGGGAAATGAGCAGTTCTTC. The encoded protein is CATRFDLAGGPGNEQFF.

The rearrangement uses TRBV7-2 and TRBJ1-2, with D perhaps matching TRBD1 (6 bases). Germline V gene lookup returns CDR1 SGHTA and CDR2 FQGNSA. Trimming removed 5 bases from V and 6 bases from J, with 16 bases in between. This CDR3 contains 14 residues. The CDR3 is CASSADTGYDGYTF. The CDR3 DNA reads TGTGCCAGCAGCGCGGATACAGGGTATGATGGCTACACCTTC.

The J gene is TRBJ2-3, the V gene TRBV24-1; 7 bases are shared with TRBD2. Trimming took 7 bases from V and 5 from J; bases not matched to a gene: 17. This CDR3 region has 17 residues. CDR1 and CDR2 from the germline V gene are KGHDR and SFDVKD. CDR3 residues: CATSPRRGRGDVDTQYF. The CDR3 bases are TGTGCCACCAGCCCTCGAAGGGGACGGGGGGATGTAGATACGCAGTATTTT.

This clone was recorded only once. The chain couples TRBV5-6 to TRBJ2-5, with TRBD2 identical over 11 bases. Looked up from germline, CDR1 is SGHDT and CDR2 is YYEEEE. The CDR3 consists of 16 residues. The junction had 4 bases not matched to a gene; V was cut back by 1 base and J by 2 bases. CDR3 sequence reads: CASSLLTSGTQETQYF. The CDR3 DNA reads TGTGCCAGCAGCTTGTTGACTAGCGGGACTCAAGAGACCCAGTACTTC. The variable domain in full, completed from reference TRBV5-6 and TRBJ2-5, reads DAGVTQSPTHLIKTRGQQVTLRCSPKSGHDTVSWYQQALGQGPQFIFQYYEEEERQRGNFPDRFSGHQFPNYSSELNVNALLLGDSALYLCASSLLTSGTQETQYFGPGTRLLVL.

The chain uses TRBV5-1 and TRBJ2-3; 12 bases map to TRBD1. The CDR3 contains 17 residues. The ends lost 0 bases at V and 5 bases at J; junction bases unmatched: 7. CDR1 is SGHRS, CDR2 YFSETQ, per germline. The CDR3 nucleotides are TGCGCCAGCAGCTTGGCGCCAGGGACAGGGGGCATAGATACGCAGTATTTT. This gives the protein CASSLAPGTGGIDTQYF.

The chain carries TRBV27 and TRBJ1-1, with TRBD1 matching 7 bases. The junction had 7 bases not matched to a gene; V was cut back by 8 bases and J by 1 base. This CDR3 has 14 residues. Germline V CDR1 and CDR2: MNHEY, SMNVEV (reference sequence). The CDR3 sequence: CASAYRGGNTEAFF. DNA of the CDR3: TGTGCCAGCGCATACAGGGGTGGGAACACTGAAGCTTTCTTT.

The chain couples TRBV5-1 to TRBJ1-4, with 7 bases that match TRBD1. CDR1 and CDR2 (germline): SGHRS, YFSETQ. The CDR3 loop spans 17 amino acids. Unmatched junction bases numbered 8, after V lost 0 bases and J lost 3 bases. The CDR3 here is CASSLGQGEGANEKLFF. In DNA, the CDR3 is TGCGCCAGCAGCTTGGGACAGGGAGAAGGGGCTAATGAAAAACTGTTTTTT.

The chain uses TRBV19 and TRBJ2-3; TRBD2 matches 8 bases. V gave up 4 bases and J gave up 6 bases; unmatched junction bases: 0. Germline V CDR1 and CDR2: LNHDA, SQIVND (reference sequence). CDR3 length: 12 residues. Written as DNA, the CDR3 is TGTGCCAGTAGTAGCGGGGGGGATACGCAGTATTTT. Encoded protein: CASSSGGDTQYF.

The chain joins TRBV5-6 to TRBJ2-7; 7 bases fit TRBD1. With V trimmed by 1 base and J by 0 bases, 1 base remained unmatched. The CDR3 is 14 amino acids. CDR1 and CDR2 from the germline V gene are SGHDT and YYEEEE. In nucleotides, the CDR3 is TGTGCCAGCAGCTTGACAGGGGTCTCCTACGAGCAGTACTTC. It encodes CASSLTGVSYEQYF.

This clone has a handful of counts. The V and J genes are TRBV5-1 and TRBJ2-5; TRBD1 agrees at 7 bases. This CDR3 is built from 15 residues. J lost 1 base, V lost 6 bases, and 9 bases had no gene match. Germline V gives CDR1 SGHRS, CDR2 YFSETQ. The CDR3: CASNLRGLFQETQYF. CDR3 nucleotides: TGCGCCAGCAATTTAAGGGGGCTCTTCCAAGAGACCCAGTACTTC.

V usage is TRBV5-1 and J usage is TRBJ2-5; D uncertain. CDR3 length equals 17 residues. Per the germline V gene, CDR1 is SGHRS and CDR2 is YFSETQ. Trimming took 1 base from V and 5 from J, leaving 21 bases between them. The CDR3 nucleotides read TGCGCCAGCAGCTTGTTCGGTGGCGCGGCGATTGGGGAGACCCAGTACTTC. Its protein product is CASSLFGGAAIGETQYF.

The CDR3 coding sequence is TGTGCCAGTAGTACAACAGGGAGATCTGGAAACACCATATATTTT. This translates into CASSTTGRSGNTIYF. The chain uses TRBV19 and TRBJ1-3; D is perhaps TRBD1 (6 bases). CDR3 length: 15 amino acids. Germline assignment: CDR1 LNHDA and CDR2 SQIVND (reference sequence). Trimming cost V 4 bases and J 1 base, with 11 bases left between them.

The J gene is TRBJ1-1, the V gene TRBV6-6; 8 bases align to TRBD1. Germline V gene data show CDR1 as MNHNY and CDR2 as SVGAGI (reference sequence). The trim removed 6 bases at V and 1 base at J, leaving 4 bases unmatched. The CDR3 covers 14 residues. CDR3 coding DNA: TGTGCCAGCAGAGCCGGGACAGGGAACACTGAAGCTTTCTTT. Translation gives CASRAGTGNTEAFF.

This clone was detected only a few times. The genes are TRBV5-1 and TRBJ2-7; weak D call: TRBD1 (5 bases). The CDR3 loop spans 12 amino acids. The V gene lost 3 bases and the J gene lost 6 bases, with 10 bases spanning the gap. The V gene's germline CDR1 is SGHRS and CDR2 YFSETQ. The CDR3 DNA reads TGCGCCAGCAGCTCAGGGTTTTCCGAGCAGTACTTC. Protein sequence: CASSSGFSEQYF.

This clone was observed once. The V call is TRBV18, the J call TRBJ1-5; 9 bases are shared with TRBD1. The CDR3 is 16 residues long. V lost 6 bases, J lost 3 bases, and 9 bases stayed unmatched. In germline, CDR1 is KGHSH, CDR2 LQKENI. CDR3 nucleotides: TGTGCCAGCTCTATAATGGACAGGGGCAACAATCAGCCCCAGCATTTT. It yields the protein CASSIMDRGNNQPQHF.

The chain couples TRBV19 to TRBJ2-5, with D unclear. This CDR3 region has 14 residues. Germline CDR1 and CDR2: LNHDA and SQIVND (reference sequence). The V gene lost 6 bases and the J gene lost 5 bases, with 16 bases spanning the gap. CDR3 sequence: CASRRSGQWETQYF. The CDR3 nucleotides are TGTGCCAGTAGAAGGTCGGGTCAATGGGAGACCCAGTACTTC.

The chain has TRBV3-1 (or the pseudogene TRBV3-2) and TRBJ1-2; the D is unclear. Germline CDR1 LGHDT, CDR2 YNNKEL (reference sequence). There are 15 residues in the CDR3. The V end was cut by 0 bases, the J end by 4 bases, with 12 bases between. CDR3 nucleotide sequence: TGTGCCAGCAGCCAAGATGGTACCTATGGCTATGGCTACACCTTC. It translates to CASSQDGTYGYGYTF.

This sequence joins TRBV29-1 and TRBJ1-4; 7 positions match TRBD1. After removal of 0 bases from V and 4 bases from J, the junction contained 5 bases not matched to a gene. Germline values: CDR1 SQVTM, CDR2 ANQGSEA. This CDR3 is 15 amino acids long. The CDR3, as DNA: TGCAGCGTTGAAGAAAGGGACAGCCATAATGAAAAACTGTTTTTT. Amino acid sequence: CSVEERDSHNEKLFF.

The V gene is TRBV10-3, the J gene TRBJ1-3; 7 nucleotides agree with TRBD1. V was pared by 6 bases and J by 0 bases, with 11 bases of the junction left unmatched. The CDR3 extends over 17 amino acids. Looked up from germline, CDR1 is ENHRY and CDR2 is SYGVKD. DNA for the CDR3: TGTGCCATCAGGCAATTGGGACAGCCCTTCTCTGGAAACACCATATATTTT. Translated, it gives CAIRQLGQPFSGNTIYF.